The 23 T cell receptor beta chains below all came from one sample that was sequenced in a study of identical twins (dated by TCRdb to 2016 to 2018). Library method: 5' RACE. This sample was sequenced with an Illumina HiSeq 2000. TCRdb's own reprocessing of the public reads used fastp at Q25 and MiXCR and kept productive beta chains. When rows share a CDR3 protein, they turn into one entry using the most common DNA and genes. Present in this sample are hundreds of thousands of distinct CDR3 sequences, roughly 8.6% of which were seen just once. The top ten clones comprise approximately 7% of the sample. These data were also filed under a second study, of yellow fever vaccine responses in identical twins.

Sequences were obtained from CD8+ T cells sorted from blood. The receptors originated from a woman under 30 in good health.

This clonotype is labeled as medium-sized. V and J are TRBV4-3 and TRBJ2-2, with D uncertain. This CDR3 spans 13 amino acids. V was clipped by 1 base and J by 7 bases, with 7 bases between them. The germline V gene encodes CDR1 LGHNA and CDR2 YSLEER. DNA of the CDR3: TGCGCCAGCAGCCAAGCGGAAAACGGGGAGCTGTTTTTT. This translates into CASSQAENGELFF.

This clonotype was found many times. This chain's CDR3 is CASSQAPGRPYEQYF. CDR3 bases: TGCGCCAGCAGCCAAGCCCCGGGCAGGCCCTACGAGCAGTACTTC. The rearrangement joins TRBV4-1 to TRBJ2-7; D not certain. This CDR3 region has 15 residues. The V gene lost 1 base and the J gene lost 2 bases, with 12 bases spanning the gap. Germline lookup yields CDR1 MGHRA and CDR2 YSYEKL.

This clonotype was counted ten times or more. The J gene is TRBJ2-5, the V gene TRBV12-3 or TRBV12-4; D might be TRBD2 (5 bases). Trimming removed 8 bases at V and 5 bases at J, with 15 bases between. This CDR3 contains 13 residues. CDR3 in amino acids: CASSDFGEETQYF. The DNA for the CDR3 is TGTGCCAGCTCTGATTTCGGGGAGGAGACCCAGTACTTC.

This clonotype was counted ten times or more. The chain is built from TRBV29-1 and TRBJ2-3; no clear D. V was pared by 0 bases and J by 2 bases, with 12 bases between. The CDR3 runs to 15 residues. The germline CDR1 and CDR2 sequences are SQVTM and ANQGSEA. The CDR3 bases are TGCAGCGTTGAAGATCCATACAGAGCCACAGATACGCAGTATTTT. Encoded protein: CSVEDPYRATDTQYF.

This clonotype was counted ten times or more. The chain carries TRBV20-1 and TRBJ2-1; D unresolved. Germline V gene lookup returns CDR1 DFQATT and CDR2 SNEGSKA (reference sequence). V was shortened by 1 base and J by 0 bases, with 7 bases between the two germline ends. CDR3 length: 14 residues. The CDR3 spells CSARGISSYNEQFF. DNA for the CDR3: TGCAGTGCTAGAGGCATTAGCTCCTACAATGAGCAGTTCTTC.

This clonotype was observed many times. CDR3 protein: CSVEGLGHYTGELFF. As DNA, the CDR3 is TGCAGCGTTGAAGGGCTCGGCCATTACACCGGGGAGCTGTTTTTT. This chain links TRBV29-1 with TRBJ2-2, with D uncertain. Trimming removed 1 base at V and 3 bases at J, with 12 bases between. Germline V gene sequence: CDR1 SQVTM, CDR2 ANQGSEA. The CDR3 is made up of 15 amino acids.

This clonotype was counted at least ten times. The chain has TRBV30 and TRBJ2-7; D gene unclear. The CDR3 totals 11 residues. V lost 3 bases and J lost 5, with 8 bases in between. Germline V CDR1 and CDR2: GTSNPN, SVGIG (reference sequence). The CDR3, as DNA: TGTGCCTGGAGCCCTTCAAACGAGCAGTACTTC. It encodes CAWSPSNEQYF.

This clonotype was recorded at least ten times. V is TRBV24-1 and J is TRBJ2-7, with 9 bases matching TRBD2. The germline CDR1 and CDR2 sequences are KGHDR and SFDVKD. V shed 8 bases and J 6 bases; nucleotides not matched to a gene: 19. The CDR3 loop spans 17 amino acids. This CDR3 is CATTPLGASGILCEQYF. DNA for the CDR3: TGTGCCACCACCCCCCTGGGGGCTAGCGGGATCCTGTGCGAGCAGTACTTC.

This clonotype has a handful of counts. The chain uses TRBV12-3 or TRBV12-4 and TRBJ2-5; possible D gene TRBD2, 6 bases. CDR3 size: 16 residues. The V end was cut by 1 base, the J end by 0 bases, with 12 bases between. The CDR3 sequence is CASSLGADYYQETQYF. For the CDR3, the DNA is TGTGCCAGCAGTTTAGGGGCGGACTACTACCAAGAGACCCAGTACTTC.

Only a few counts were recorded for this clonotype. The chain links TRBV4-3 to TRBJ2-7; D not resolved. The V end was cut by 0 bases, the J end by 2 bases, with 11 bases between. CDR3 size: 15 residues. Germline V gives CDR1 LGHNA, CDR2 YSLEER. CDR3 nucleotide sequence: TGCGCCAGCAGCCAAGATCTCGCGGAACCCTACGAGCAGTACTTC. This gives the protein CASSQDLAEPYEQYF.

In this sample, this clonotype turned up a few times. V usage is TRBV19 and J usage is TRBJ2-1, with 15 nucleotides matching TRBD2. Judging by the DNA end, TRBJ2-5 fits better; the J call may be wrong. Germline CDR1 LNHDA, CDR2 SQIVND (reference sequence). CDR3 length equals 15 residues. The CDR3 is CASSSGLAGGTPQYF. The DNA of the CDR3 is TGTGCCAGTAGTTCGGGACTAGCGGGAGGAACTCCCCAGTACTTC.

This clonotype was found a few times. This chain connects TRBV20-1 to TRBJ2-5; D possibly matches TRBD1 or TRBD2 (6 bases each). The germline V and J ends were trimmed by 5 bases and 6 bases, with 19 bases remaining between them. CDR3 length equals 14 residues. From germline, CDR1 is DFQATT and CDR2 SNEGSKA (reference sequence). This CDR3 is CSAEDTGATKTQYF. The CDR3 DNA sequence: TGCAGTGCTGAGGATACGGGGGCGACGAAGACCCAGTACTTC.

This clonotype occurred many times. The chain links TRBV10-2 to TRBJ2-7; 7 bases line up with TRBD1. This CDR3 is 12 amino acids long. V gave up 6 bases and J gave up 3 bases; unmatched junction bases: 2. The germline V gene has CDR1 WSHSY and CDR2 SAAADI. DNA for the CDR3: TGCGCCAGCAGGGGGGACAGCTACGAGCAGTACTTC. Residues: CASRGDSYEQYF.

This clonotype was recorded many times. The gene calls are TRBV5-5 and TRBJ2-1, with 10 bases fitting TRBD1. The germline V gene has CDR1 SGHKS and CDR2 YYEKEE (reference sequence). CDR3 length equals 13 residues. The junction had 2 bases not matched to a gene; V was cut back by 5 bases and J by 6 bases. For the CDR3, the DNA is TGTGCCAGCAGATGGACAGGGGGCAATGAGCAGTTCTTC. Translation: CASRWTGGNEQFF.

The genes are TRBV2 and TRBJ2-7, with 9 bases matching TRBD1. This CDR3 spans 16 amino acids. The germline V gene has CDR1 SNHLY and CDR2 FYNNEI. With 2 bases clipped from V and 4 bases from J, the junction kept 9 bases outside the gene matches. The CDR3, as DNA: TGTGCCAGCAGTGAAAATCCCTCCGGGACAGGGTACGAGCAGTACTTC. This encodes CASSENPSGTGYEQYF.

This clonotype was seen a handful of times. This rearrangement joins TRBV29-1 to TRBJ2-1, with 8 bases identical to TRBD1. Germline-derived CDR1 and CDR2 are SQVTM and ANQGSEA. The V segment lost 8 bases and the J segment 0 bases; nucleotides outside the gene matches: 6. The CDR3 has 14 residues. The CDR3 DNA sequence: TGCAGCTCTAGACAGGGGAGCTCCTACAATGAGCAGTTCTTC. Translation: CSSRQGSSYNEQFF.

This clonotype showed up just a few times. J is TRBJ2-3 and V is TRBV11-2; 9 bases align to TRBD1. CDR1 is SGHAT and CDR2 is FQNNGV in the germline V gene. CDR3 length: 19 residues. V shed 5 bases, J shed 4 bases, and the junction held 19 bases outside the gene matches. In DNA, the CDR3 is TGTGCCAGCAGCGCCGCGGTGGGGTTCTGGGACAGGGAGGCAGATACGCAGTATTTT. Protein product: CASSAAVGFWDREADTQYF.

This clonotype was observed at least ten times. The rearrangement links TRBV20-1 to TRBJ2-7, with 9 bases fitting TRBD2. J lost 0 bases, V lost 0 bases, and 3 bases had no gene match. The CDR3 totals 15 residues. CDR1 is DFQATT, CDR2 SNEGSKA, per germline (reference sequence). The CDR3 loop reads CSARDFSGSSYEQYF. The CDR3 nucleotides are TGCAGTGCTAGAGATTTTAGCGGGAGCTCCTACGAGCAGTACTTC.

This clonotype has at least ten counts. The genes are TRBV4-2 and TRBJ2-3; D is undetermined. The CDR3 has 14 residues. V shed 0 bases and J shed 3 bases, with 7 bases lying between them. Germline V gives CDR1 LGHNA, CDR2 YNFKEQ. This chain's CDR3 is CASSQESGTDTQYF. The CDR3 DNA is TGTGCCAGCAGCCAAGAGAGTGGGACAGATACGCAGTATTTT.

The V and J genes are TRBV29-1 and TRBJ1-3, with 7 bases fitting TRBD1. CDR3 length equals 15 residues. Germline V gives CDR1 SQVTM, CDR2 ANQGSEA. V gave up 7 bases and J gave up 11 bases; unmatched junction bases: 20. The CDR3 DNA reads TGCAGCGCCGACGTTCGAGGGGGCGAGGGAATCCCCATATATTTT. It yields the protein CSADVRGGEGIPIYF.

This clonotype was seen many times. In nucleotides, the CDR3 is TGTGCCAGCGGAGACCCGGGGGGCGAGCAGTACTTC. Residues: CASGDPGGEQYF. This rearrangement joins TRBV28 to TRBJ2-7; 7 nucleotides align to TRBD2. The CDR3 extends over 12 amino acids. Germline-derived CDR1 and CDR2 are MDHEN and SYDVKM. V shed 8 bases, J shed 6 bases, and the junction held 7 bases outside the gene matches.

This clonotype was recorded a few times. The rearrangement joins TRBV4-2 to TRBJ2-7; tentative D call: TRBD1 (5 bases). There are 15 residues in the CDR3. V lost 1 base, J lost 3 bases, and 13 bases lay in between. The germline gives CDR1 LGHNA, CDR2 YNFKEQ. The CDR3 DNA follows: TGTGCCAGCAGCCAAGGGCCAGGACAAAGCTACGAGCAGTACTTC. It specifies CASSQGPGQSYEQYF.

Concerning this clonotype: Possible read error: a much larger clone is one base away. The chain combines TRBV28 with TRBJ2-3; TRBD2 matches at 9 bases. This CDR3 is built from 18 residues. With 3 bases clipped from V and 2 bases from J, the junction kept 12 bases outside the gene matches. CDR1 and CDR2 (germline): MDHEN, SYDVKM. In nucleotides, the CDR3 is TGTGCCAGCAGTTTGCCGGGTAGCGGGAGCTACAACACAGATACGCAGTATTTT. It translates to CASSLPGSGSYNTDTQYF.